This is a list of T cell receptor beta chains from one sample in a study of regulatory T cells in long-lasting Graves disease. MiXCR was run by TCRdb on the multiplex PCR reads, yielding one entry per CDR3 protein. The table lists approximately 540,000 distinct CDR3 sequences, about 12% of them singletons. The sample was also linked to a second study, of T cells in Graves' hyperthyroidism and ophthalmopathy.

The sequencing used peripheral blood mononuclear cells (PBMCs), collected at new diagnosis, from a patient treated with antithyroid drugs. These receptors were taken from a woman aged 25 to 39 with Graves disease. Each CDR3 is given with its conserved first and last residue. Fields, in order: CDR3 protein, J gene, D gene, CDR3 length, clone size, V gene. D genes are given only for firm matches. The size field is filled for only some rows; it gives once, few, many or a size class.

CASSLWSGGEQFF - - 13 many TRBV7-2
CASSLRGHEAFF TRBJ1-1 - 12 many TRBV27
CASSRTSGRGYNEQFF TRBJ2-1 TRBD2 16 few TRBV7-9
CASSLSGVDMETQYF TRBJ2-5 - 15 few TRBV5-1
CAISGRDPYNEQFF TRBJ2-1 - 14 - TRBV10-3
CASSSNLFGGTDTQYF TRBJ2-3 - 16 many TRBV11-3
CASRNRSYSNQPQHF TRBJ1-5 - 15 many TRBV6-1
CASSRAPGQGNEKLFF TRBJ1-4 TRBD1 16 - TRBV4-3
CASSPSHMYLHNEQFF TRBJ2-1 - 16 many TRBV18
CASSLNRAPLRYGYTF TRBJ1-2 - 16 many TRBV7-2
CSVEDWTFRGRGYTF TRBJ1-2 - 15 - TRBV29-1
CSVRLGQTDTQYF TRBJ2-3 - 13 many TRBV20-1
CASSLIASGSSSYNEQFF TRBJ2-1 TRBD2 18 many TRBV28
CAVRSSGVREAFF TRBJ1-1 - 13 - TRBV30
CASALTGREQFF TRBJ2-1 - 12 many TRBV11-3
CASSLVVGTSGYNEQFF TRBJ2-1 TRBD2 17 many TRBV7-9
CATRPGGDGNEQFF TRBJ2-1 - 14 few TRBV10-3
CASSLVGKSVYNEQFF TRBJ2-1 - 16 many TRBV11-2
CASSLLSGASTDTQYF TRBJ2-3 TRBD2 16 few TRBV6-1
CASSLRTGGDTGELFF TRBJ2-2 TRBD1 16 many TRBV5-1
CASRPWTGGDIYGYTF TRBJ1-2 TRBD1 16 many TRBV27
CASSPFGQGTEAFF TRBJ1-1 - 14 many TRBV18
CSVKTSGNYEQYF TRBJ2-7 TRBD2 13 - TRBV29-1